What follows describes a single T cell receptor (beta chain). Antigen: not known. The source of the sample is a study of T cells after posttransplantation cyclophosphamide. Sequenced by immunoSEQ multiplex PCR; TCRdb stores in-frame clones only, minus some. The sample holds about 50,000 clones, roughly 92% seen once. General study results and limits: TRB overlap between skin or GI tissue T cells and blood was limited. Donor CD8+ memory clones often dominated recipient blood repertoires at later times.

Germline-derived CDR1 and CDR2 are KGHSH and LQKENI. The CDR3 totals 17 residues. The ends lost 3 bases at V and 0 bases at J; junction bases unmatched: 4. The material sequenced was PBMCs. The clonotype originates from a woman aged 25 to 39 in good health and a related stem cell transplant donor. The rearrangement joins TRBV18 to TRBJ2-6, with 8 positions matching TRBD2. The CDR3 coding sequence is TGTGCCAGCTCACCCGGGGGGGTGACCTCTGGGGCCAACGTCCTGACTTTC. Its translation is CASSPGGVTSGANVLTF.